The 11 T cell receptor beta chains reported below all come from one sample, sequenced in a study of shared clonotypes between healthy human individuals. Assay used: immunoSEQ multiplex PCR; TCRdb lists only in-frame clones, some missing. The table lists under 1,100,000 clones, approximately 70% of them singletons. The sample taken for sequencing was memory CD4+ T cells sorted from blood. The sample's subset: CD45RA-negative fraction. Receptors originate from a man between 18 and 35 years old in good health.

The rearrangement uses TRBV30 and TRBJ2-5, with D perhaps TRBD1 (5 bases). CDR1 and CDR2 (germline): GTSNPN, SVGIG (reference sequence). Trimming removed 2 bases from V and 5 bases from J, with 15 bases in between. The CDR3 is 14 amino acids. For the CDR3, the DNA is TGTGCCTGGAGTAATGGGGCATTGAGGGAGACCCAGTACTTC. Protein product: CAWSNGALRETQYF.

The table lists this clone with a few counts. This chain connects TRBV19 to TRBJ2-1; D not resolved. The germline CDR1 and CDR2 sequences are LNHDA and SQIVND (reference sequence). This CDR3 region has 15 residues. The V end was cut by 2 bases, the J end by 0 bases, with 8 bases between. CDR3 sequence: CASSITSSSYNEQFF. CDR3 bases: TGTGCCAGTAGTATAACCTCGAGCTCCTACAATGAGCAGTTCTTC.

This clone occurred a few times. The V gene is TRBV10-2, the J gene TRBJ1-5, with TRBD1 matching over 9 bases. The CDR3 is made up of 13 amino acids. In germline, CDR1 is WSHSY, CDR2 SAAADI. V was pared by 10 bases and J by 5 bases, with 6 bases of the junction left unmatched. In DNA, the CDR3 is TGCGCCACCGGACAGGGGAGGGATCAGCCCCAGCATTTT. It yields the protein CATGQGRDQPQHF.

This clone has only one observation. Here the CDR3 reads CASSLLTNTGELFF. CDR3 nucleotides: TGTGCCAGCAGCTTACTGACGAACACCGGGGAGCTGTTTTTT. This rearrangement joins TRBV7-2 to TRBJ2-2, with unresolved D. The germline gives CDR1 SGHTA, CDR2 FQGNSA. The V and J ends lost 2 bases and 0 bases respectively, with 4 bases between them. The CDR3 is 14 amino acids.

In this sample, this clone turned up many times. The V and J genes are TRBV10-2 and TRBJ2-2; D is unresolved. Germline V gene sequence: CDR1 WSHSY, CDR2 SAAADI. The length of the CDR3 is 13 residues. V shed 1 base and J shed 4 bases, with 4 bases lying between them. CDR3 sequence reads: CASSELATGELFF. CDR3 nucleotides: TGCGCCAGCAGTGAGTTGGCCACCGGGGAGCTGTTTTTT.

The genes are TRBV30 and TRBJ2-1; 15 bases are a match to TRBD2. The trim removed 2 bases at V and 10 bases at J, leaving 6 bases unmatched. Germline V CDR1 and CDR2: GTSNPN, SVGIG (reference sequence). CDR3 length: 15 amino acids. Here the CDR3 DNA reads TGTGCCTGGAGTTTTTCCGGGACTAGCGGGAGGGAGCAGTTCTTC. Its translation: CAWSFSGTSGREQFF. Full variable domain (missing parts from reference TRBV30 and TRBJ2-1): SQTIHQWPATLVQPVGSPLSLECTVEGTSNPNLYWYRQAAGRGLQLLFYSVGIGQISSEVPQNLSASRPQDRQFILSSKKLLLSDSGFYLCAWSFSGTSGREQFFGPGTRLTVL.

This clone appeared a single time. The chain employs TRBV30 and TRBJ2-1; D gene ambiguous. Germline V gene lookup returns CDR1 GTSNPN and CDR2 SVGIG (reference sequence). CDR3 length equals 14 residues. Trimming removed 3 bases from V and 8 bases from J, with 17 bases in between. For the CDR3, the DNA is TGTGCCTGGAGGATAAGACTGGCCCCGGATGAGCAGTTCTTC. This encodes CAWRIRLAPDEQFF.

The chain uses TRBV5-1 and TRBJ2-7, with D perhaps matching TRBD2 (6 bases). The CDR3 covers 13 residues. V shed 5 bases and J shed 6 bases, with 15 bases lying between them. The germline V gene has CDR1 SGHRS and CDR2 YFSETQ. Here the CDR3 DNA reads TGCGCCAGCAGTTGGTCGGGAGCGACCGAGCAGTACTTC. This encodes CASSWSGATEQYF.

The chain has TRBV5-4 and TRBJ1-6, with 8 bases aligning to TRBD1. V lost 4 bases, J lost 7 bases, and 10 bases stayed unmatched. This CDR3 has 16 amino acids. Per the germline V gene, CDR1 is SGHNT and CDR2 is YYREEE (reference sequence). In DNA form, the CDR3 reads TGTGCCAGCAGCAACTCAGGGGGCAGAGGGAATTCACCCCTCCACTTT. Amino acid sequence: CASSNSGGRGNSPLHF.

This clone was detected a few times. V and J are TRBV7-9 and TRBJ2-7; the D gene is possibly TRBD2 (5 bases). The germline V and J ends were trimmed by 1 base and 6 bases, with 10 bases remaining between them. The V gene's germline CDR1 is SEHNR and CDR2 FQNEAQ (reference sequence). The CDR3 length is 13 residues. The CDR3 DNA is TGTGCCAGCAGCTTAGACGAGGGTGTCGAGCAGTACTTC. It specifies CASSLDEGVEQYF.

This clone has just a few counts. The gene calls are TRBV2 and TRBJ1-1, with D possibly being TRBD1 (5 bases). CDR1 and CDR2 (germline): SNHLY, FYNNEI. This CDR3 has 15 amino acids. Trimming took off 6 bases at V and 1 base at J, with 15 bases between the two ends. CDR3 loop: CASRVKGSGNTEAFF. The CDR3 bases are TGTGCCAGCAGGGTGAAGGGGTCGGGGAACACTGAAGCTTTCTTT.